This note documents a single TCR beta chain sequence. Normal lung was taken at the farthest possible site, at least 3 cm from tumour. V shed 4 bases and J 7 bases; nucleotides not matched to a gene: 10. This CDR3 is built from 15 residues. Per germline, CDR1 SGHRS and CDR2 YFSETQ. This sample is part of a study of immune cell composition in non-small cell lung cancer. Assay used: immunoSEQ multiplex PCR; TCRdb lists only in-frame clones, some missing. The table records approximately 9,000 clones, roughly 77% of them present only once. The origin of this receptor is a human donor with non-small cell lung cancer. The sequencing input was non-adjacent lung tissue. The rearrangement links TRBV5-1 to TRBJ2-1; 8 bases are shared with TRBD2. The CDR3 nucleotides are TGCGCCAGCAGCATGAGCGGGAGAATCCGGAATGAGCAGTTCTTC. Encoded protein: CASSMSGRIRNEQFF.